A selection of T cell receptor beta chains follows, all from one sample in a study of blood T cell repertoires in COVID-19. Sequencing used immunoSEQ multiplex PCR; TCRdb keeps in-frame clones, though not all of them. There are approximately 120,000 clones in the sample; more than 75% occur only once, and roughly 4.9% lies in the top ten. Specimen: peripheral blood. The receptors derive from a human donor in a cohort sampled during active COVID-19. Both conserved end residues are part of each CDR3. Each record gives: V gene, clone size, J gene, CDR3 protein. Size values are once, few and many counts, or a class for expanded clones, and some rows have none.

TRBV7-7,NA,TRBJ2-7,CASSPGQDYEQYF
TRBV4-1,once,TRBJ2-3,CASSHLQLGLADSDTQYF
TRBV30,NA,TRBJ1-1,CAWSVGAGREAFF
TRBV2,once,TRBJ1-4,CASSGQGREKLFF
TRBV19,once,TRBJ2-3,CASSVPGQGADTQYF
TRBV5-1,once,TRBJ2-7,CASSLSGHEQYF
TRBV5-1,NA,TRBJ2-3,CASTRDYSTDTQYF
TRBV4-1,NA,TRBJ2-1,CASSQAPQGRNEQFF
TRBV28,NA,TRBJ2-5,CASSDRGQRSEETQYF
TRBV3-1/TRBV3-2,NA,TRBJ2-2,CASSFGLAGVRTGELFF
TRBV30,once,TRBJ1-5,CAWDTGQGRNQPQHF
TRBV2,NA,TRBJ1-1,CASTEDSNTEAFF